Listed below are T cell receptor beta chains from one sample, sequenced in a study of CD8 T cells in ankylosing spondylitis. In TCRdb, the 5' RACE reads were re-called with MiXCR into one record per CDR3 protein. The sample holds 150,000 to 200,000 distinct CDR3 sequences, 10% to 15% seen once. Source material: blood, either unsorted or a sorted T cell fraction (not recorded which). All receptors derive from a female donor with ankylosing spondylitis or in good health (not recorded which). Each CDR3 is given with its conserved first and last residue. Each record gives: D gene, J gene, V gene, clone size, CDR3 protein, CDR3 DNA. D genes are given only for firm matches. Only some rows state a clone size, as once, few, many or a class for expanded clones.

TRBD1 | TRBJ2-1 | TRBV5-1 | many | CASSGLGQGGNEQFF | TGCGCCAGCAGCGGTCTAGGACAGGGAGGCAATGAGCAGTTCTTC
TRBD1 | TRBJ1-2 | TRBV4-3 | . | CASSQDHGTAGGHTF | TGCGCCAGCAGCCAAGATCACGGGACAGCCGGTGGCCACACCTTC
TRBD1 | TRBJ2-7 | TRBV7-8 | many | CASSKGGQGTYEQYF | TGTGCCAGCAGCAAAGGGGGACAGGGAACCTACGAGCAGTACTTC
TRBD2 | TRBJ2-1 | TRBV9 | many | CASSVFSGNPGSYNEQFF | TGTGCCAGCAGCGTTTTTAGCGGGAACCCGGGCTCCTACAATGAGCAGTTCTTC
. | TRBJ1-5 | TRBV24-1 | . | CATGADYSNQPQHF | TGTGCCACGGGGGCAGATTATAGCAATCAGCCCCAGCATTTT
. | TRBJ2-7 | TRBV20-1 | many | CSARPTTTAYEQYF | TGCAGTGCTAGACCCACGACTACCGCCTACGAGCAGTACTTC
TRBD2 | TRBJ2-1 | TRBV2 | . | CAYPGLAGFGEQFF | TGTGCCTACCCGGGACTAGCGGGGTTCGGTGAGCAGTTCTTC
. | TRBJ1-1 | TRBV7-8 | many | CASSLYLGDKAFF | TGTGCCAGCAGCTTGTACCTTGGGGATAAAGCTTTCTTT
TRBD2 | TRBJ2-3 | TRBV7-3 | many | CASSLSGSHADTQYF | TGTGCCAGCAGCCTCAGCGGGAGTCACGCAGATACGCAGTATTTT
. | TRBJ2-5 | TRBV6-1 | many | CASSEAPGSQETQYF | TGTGCCAGCAGTGAAGCTCCCGGGAGCCAAGAGACCCAGTACTTC
TRBD1 | TRBJ2-1 | TRBV5-1 | many | CASSLEGGHAYNEQFF | TGCGCCAGCAGCTTGGAAGGGGGCCATGCCTACAATGAGCAGTTCTTC
TRBD2 | TRBJ2-2 | TRBV7-6 | many | CASSRTSGRDTGELFF | TGTGCCAGCAGCAGGACTAGCGGGAGGGACACCGGGGAGCTGTTTTTT
TRBD1 | TRBJ1-3 | TRBV14 | many | CASSRQGPSSGNTIYF | TGTGCCAGCAGCCGACAGGGCCCTAGCTCTGGAAACACCATATATTTT
TRBD1 | TRBJ2-5 | TRBV5-1 | many | CASSLARTGGQETQYF | TGCGCCAGCAGCTTGGCAAGAACAGGGGGCCAAGAGACCCAGTACTTC
. | TRBJ1-2 | TRBV20-1 | many | CSAGGNRGHGYTF | TGCAGTGCTGGGGGGAACAGAGGTCATGGCTACACCTTC
. | TRBJ1-4 | TRBV5-1 | many | CASSPQEKLFF | TGCGCCAGCAGCCCGCAGGAAAAACTGTTTTTT
TRBD2 | TRBJ2-5 | TRBV11-3 | few | CANSSGLAGEGQETQYF | TGTGCCAACAGCTCGGGACTAGCGGGAGAGGGCCAAGAGACCCAGTACTTC
TRBD1 | TRBJ1-4 | TRBV5-1 | large | CASSPSGQGDEKLFF | TGCGCCAGCAGCCCCTCGGGACAGGGTGATGAAAAACTGTTTTTT
. | TRBJ2-7 | TRBV12-3/TRBV12-4 | many | CASSLTGVTYEQYF | TGTGCCAGCAGTTTAACAGGCGTTACCTACGAGCAGTACTTC
. | TRBJ2-6 | TRBV11-1 | many | CASSRQDSPFSGANVLTF | TGTGCCAGCAGCCGACAGGATTCACCTTTCTCTGGGGCCAACGTCCTGACTTTC
TRBD1 | TRBJ1-6 | TRBV9 | many | CASSWDSNSPLHF | TGTGCCAGCAGCTGGGACAGCAATTCACCCCTCCACTTT
. | TRBJ2-3 | TRBV20-1 | . | CSASLNDISTDTQYF | TGCAGTGCTAGCCTGAACGACATCAGCACAGATACGCAGTATTTT
. | TRBJ2-1 | TRBV29-1 | many | CSVDVGGGSYNEQFF | TGCAGCGTTGATGTGGGGGGTGGATCCTACAATGAGCAGTTCTTC
TRBD1 | TRBJ2-1 | TRBV7-2 | many | CASRSGTGALNEQFF | TGTGCCAGCAGATCCGGGACAGGGGCTCTCAATGAGCAGTTCTTC
. | TRBJ2-3 | TRBV28 | few | CASILGMGSQVYF | TGTGCCAGCATCCTGGGGATGGGGAGTCAGGTGTATTTT
. | TRBJ1-4 | TRBV7-2 | few | CASSGSEGANEKLFF | TGTGCCAGCAGCGGCTCTGAGGGCGCTAATGAAAAACTGTTTTTT
. | TRBJ1-5 | TRBV6-1 | few | CASADSQVPGGQPQHF | TGTGCCAGCGCGGATTCACAGGTCCCGGGAGGCCAGCCCCAGCATTTT
TRBD1 | TRBJ2-3 | TRBV20-1 | . | CSARSGTGDTDTQYF | TGCAGTGCGCGGTCCGGGACAGGAGACACAGATACGCAGTATTTT
. | TRBJ1-5 | TRBV7-9 | many | CASSPQDRDQPQHF | TGTGCCAGCAGCCCTCAGGACAGAGATCAGCCCCAGCATTTT
TRBD1 | TRBJ1-3 | TRBV9 | many | CASSVSGTGAAGNTIYF | TGTGCCAGCAGCGTCTCCGGGACAGGGGCCGCTGGAAACACCATATATTTT
TRBD1 | TRBJ2-1 | TRBV29-1 | many | CSVPEGGANNEQFF | TGCAGCGTTCCCGAAGGGGGCGCGAACAATGAGCAGTTCTTC
. | TRBJ2-2 | TRBV7-3 | many | CASSLFQGPGELFF | TGTGCCAGCAGCTTATTTCAGGGACCCGGGGAGCTGTTTTTT
. | TRBJ1-3 | TRBV12-3/TRBV12-4 | many | CASRTGKGNTIYF | TGTGCCAGCCGTACAGGGAAGGGAAACACCATATATTTT
TRBD2 | TRBJ2-7 | TRBV20-1 | . | CSGGLAGGNSYEQYF | TGCAGTGGCGGACTAGCGGGAGGGAACTCCTACGAGCAGTACTTC
TRBD2 | TRBJ2-1 | TRBV4-3 | . | CASSQVASGYNEQFF | TGCGCCAGCAGCCAAGTAGCTAGCGGCTACAATGAGCAGTTCTTC
. | TRBJ2-1 | TRBV7-3 | many | CASSSPGGYNEQFF | TGTGCCAGCAGCTCTCCCGGGGGATACAATGAGCAGTTCTTC
. | TRBJ2-3 | TRBV20-1 | . | CSARVGFGTDTQYF | TGCAGTGCTAGAGTGGGTTTCGGCACAGATACGCAGTATTTT
TRBD2 | TRBJ2-2 | TRBV10-3 | many | CATRTSGIGGELFF | TGTGCCACTCGGACTAGCGGGATCGGCGGGGAGCTGTTTTTT
TRBD1 | TRBJ2-1 | TRBV5-6 | many | CASSPGGGQSSYNEQFF | TGTGCCAGCAGCCCAGGGGGCGGTCAGAGCTCCTACAATGAGCAGTTCTTC
. | TRBJ2-1 | TRBV6-1 | . | CASSELASWNEQFF | TGTGCCAGCAGTGAACTAGCGTCCTGGAATGAGCAGTTCTTC
TRBD1 | TRBJ1-1 | TRBV5-1 | many | CASSHGQGSGTEAFF | TGCGCCAGCAGCCACGGACAGGGTTCGGGAACTGAAGCTTTCTTT
. | TRBJ1-5 | TRBV7-2 | few | CASSSAGGKEPQHF | TGTGCCAGCAGCTCCGCGGGAGGTAAGGAGCCCCAGCATTTT
. | TRBJ1-2 | TRBV12-3/TRBV12-4 | few | CASSLGNSYGYTF | TGTGCCAGCAGTTTGGGTAACAGCTATGGCTACACCTTC
. | TRBJ2-5 | TRBV7-2 | many | CASSANSALQETQYF | TGTGCCAGCAGCGCCAACAGCGCTCTTCAAGAGACCCAGTACTTC
. | TRBJ2-2 | TRBV12-3/TRBV12-4 | many | CASTPRAGSNTGELFF | TGTGCCAGCACCCCCCGGGCGGGGTCGAACACCGGGGAGCTGTTTTTT
. | TRBJ2-6 | TRBV20-1 | . | CSASVGGISGANVLTF | TGCAGTGCTAGCGTAGGAGGGATCTCTGGGGCCAACGTCCTGACTTTC
. | TRBJ2-1 | TRBV30 | many | CAWSRPGSSSYNEQFF | TGTGCCTGGAGTCGACCAGGGTCTAGCTCCTACAATGAGCAGTTCTTC
. | TRBJ1-2 | TRBV27 | . | CASSPLGNYGYTF | TGTGCCAGCAGTCCCCTAGGGAACTATGGCTACACCTTC
. | TRBJ1-5 | TRBV5-6 | . | CASSRRRGEPQHF | TGTGCCAGCAGCCGACGGAGGGGGGAGCCCCAGCATTTT
. | TRBJ2-3 | TRBV7-2 | . | CASSLERGRDTQYF | TGTGCCAGCAGCTTAGAACGGGGGCGGGATACGCAGTATTTT
TRBD2 | TRBJ2-7 | TRBV20-1 | few | CSAERSLAGVSAYEQYF | TGCAGTGCAGAGCGGAGCCTAGCGGGCGTATCAGCGTACGAGCAGTACTTC